The 4 T cell receptor beta chains listed next were all sequenced from one sample in a study of CD8 T cells in ankylosing spondylitis. TCRdb ran MiXCR on the 5' RACE reads and lists one entry per CDR3 protein. This sample has approximately 150,000 distinct CDR3 sequences, with around 8.9% found just once. The sequenced sample was blood, either unsorted or a sorted T cell fraction (not recorded which). These receptors were obtained from a female donor with ankylosing spondylitis or in good health (not recorded which).

The V and J genes are TRBV5-6 and TRBJ2-7; 12 nucleotides align to TRBD1. CDR3 length: 14 residues. The V gene end was trimmed by 4 bases and the J gene end by 6 bases; junction bases not matched to a gene: 5. The germline CDR1 and CDR2 sequences are SGHDT and YYEEEE. CDR3 amino acids: CASSPGTGGAEQYF. DNA of the CDR3: TGTGCCAGCAGCCCCGGGACAGGGGGCGCCGAGCAGTACTTC.

In this sample, this clonotype turned up a few times. V is TRBV27 and J is TRBJ2-5; TRBD2 might be the D (5 bases). This CDR3 region has 15 residues. V lost 3 bases and J lost 5, with 16 bases in between. Per germline, CDR1 MNHEY and CDR2 SMNVEV (reference sequence). The CDR3 DNA follows: TGTGCCAGCAGTTTTTTATCGGACGGGATGGAGACCCAGTACTTC. It encodes CASSFLSDGMETQYF.

This clonotype was recorded a few times. This chain's CDR3 is CASSELGLTKGNTIYF. CDR3 DNA: TGTGCCAGCAGTGAACTGGGACTAACAAAGGGAAACACCATATATTTT. The V call is TRBV25-1, the J call TRBJ1-3; D is possibly TRBD1 (5 bases). The germline V gene encodes CDR1 MGHDK and CDR2 SYGVNS. The CDR3 is 16 residues long. V lost 2 bases and J 4 bases, leaving 15 bases between the germline ends.

This clonotype came up many times. Written as DNA, the CDR3 is TGTGCCAGCAGCTCCAGGACAGGGGCCCAGGAGCAGTTCTTC. Amino acid sequence: CASSSRTGAQEQFF. V and J are TRBV7-6 and TRBJ2-1; 9 bases are shared with TRBD1. V gave up 4 bases and J gave up 10 bases; unmatched junction bases: 8. The CDR3 consists of 14 residues. CDR1 is SGHVS and CDR2 is FNYEAQ in the germline V gene.